Reported below is one T cell receptor (beta chain). The target antigen is unknown. These data are taken from a study of response to subunit inactivated influenza vaccine. General study findings and limits: Seasonal influenza vaccination, on each occasion, was suggested by the authors to recruit few new T cells.

The germline V gene has CDR1 MNHNS and CDR2 SASEGT. The CDR3 extends over 14 amino acids. Trimming removed 6 bases from V and 2 bases from J, with 14 bases in between. A single record per CDR3 protein comes from TCRdb applying MiXCR to the RT-PCR reads. This table holds under 550,000 distinct CDR3 sequences, less than 10% found once. The V gene is TRBV6-1, the J gene TRBJ2-7, with D perhaps being TRBD1 or TRBD2 (5 bases each). The TCR was taken from a man between 45 and 75 years old who received an inactivated influenza vaccine. This sample comprised PBMCs from blood, obtained roughly 24 months after vaccination. CDR3 protein: CASRDTRRTYEQYF. The CDR3 DNA is TGTGCCAGCAGGGACACTCGGAGGACCTACGAGCAGTACTTC.